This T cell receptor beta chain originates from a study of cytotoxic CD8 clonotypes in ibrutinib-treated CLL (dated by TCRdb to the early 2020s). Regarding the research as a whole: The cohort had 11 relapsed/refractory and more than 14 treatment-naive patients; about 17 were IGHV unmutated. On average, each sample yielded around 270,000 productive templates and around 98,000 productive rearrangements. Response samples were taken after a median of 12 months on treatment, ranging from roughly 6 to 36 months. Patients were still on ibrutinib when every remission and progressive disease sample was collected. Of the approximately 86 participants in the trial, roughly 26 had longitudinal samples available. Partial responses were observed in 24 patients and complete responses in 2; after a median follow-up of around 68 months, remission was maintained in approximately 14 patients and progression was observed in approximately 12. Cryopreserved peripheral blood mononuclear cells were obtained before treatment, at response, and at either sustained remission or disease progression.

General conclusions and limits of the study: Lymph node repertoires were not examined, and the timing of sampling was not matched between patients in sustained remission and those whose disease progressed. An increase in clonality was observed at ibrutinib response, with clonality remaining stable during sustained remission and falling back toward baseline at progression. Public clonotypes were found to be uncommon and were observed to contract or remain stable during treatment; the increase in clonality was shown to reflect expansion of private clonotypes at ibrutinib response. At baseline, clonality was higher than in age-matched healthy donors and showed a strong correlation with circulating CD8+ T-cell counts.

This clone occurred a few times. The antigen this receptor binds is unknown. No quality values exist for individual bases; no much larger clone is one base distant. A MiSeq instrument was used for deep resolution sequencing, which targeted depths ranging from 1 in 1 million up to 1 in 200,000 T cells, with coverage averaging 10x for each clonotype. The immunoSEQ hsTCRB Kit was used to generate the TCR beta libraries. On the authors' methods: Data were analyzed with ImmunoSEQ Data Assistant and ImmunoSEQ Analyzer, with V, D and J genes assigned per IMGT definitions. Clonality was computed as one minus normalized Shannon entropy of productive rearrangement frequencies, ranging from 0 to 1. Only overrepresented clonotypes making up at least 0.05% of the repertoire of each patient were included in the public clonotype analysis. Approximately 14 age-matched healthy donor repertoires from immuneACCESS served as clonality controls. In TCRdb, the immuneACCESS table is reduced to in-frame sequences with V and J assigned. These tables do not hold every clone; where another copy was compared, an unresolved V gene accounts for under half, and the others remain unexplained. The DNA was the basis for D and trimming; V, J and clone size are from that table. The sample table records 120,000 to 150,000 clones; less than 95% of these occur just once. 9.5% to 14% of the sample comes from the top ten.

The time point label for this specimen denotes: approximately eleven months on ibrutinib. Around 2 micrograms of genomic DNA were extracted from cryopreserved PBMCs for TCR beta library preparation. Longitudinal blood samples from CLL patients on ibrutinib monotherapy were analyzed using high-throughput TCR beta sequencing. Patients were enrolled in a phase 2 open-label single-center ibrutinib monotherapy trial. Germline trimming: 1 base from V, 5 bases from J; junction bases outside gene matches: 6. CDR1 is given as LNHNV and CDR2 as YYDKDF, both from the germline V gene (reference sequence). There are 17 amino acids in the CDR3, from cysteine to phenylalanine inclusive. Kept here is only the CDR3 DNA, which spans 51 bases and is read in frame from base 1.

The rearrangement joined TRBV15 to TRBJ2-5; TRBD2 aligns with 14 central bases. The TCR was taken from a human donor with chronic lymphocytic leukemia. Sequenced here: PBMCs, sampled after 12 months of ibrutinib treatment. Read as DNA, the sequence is TGTGCCACCAGCAGAGGACTAGCGGGAGGGCCGACGGAGACCCAGTACTTC. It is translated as CATSRGLAGGPTETQYF.